This passage covers 25 T cell receptor beta chains from one sample sequenced in a study of neoadjuvant anti-PD-1 for oral cavity cancer. Indicated time point: after neoadjuvant nivolumab, at surgical resection. This table comes from immunoSEQ multiplex PCR, and its TCRdb copy is limited to in-frame clones, with some not included. The sample consists of 35,000 to 50,000 clones, 65% to 85% of them appearing once. The source was PBMCs, collected after nivolumab (anti-PD-1) treatment. The receptors stem from a person aged 40 to 85 with oral cavity squamous cell carcinoma.

The chain's CDR3 is CASSLARNTEAFF. The CDR3 nucleotides are TGTGCCAGCAGCCTGGCTCGGAACACTGAAGCTTTCTTT. J is TRBJ1-1 and V is TRBV5-6; D gene unclear. V was shortened by 4 bases and J by 1 base, with 8 bases between the two germline ends. Germline CDR1 SGHDT, CDR2 YYEEEE. The CDR3 contains 13 residues.

The V gene is TRBV28, the J gene TRBJ2-7, with 9 bases lining up with TRBD2. There are 15 residues in the CDR3. Losses at the gene ends were 7 bases for V and 7 bases for J; bases not matched to a gene: 14. Germline CDR1 reads MDHEN; CDR2 reads SYDVKM. The CDR3 DNA reads as TGTGCCAGCAACCGCGAGGGAGCGGGAGGTAGGGAGCAGTACTTC. This translates into CASNREGAGGREQYF.

This clone was observed a handful of times. This chain connects TRBV7-9 to TRBJ2-7, with TRBD1 identical over 8 bases. The junction had 2 bases not matched to a gene; V was cut back by 1 base and J by 0 bases. Germline CDR1 reads SEHNR; CDR2 reads FQNEAQ (reference sequence). The CDR3 extends over 15 amino acids. The CDR3 spells CASSLGDRSSYEQYF. DNA of the CDR3: TGTGCCAGCAGCTTAGGGGACAGGAGCTCCTACGAGCAGTACTTC. The whole variable domain, remainder taken from reference TRBV7-9 and TRBJ2-7, is DTGVSQNPRHKITKRGQNVTFRCDPISEHNRLYWYRQTLGQGPEFLTYFQNEAQLEKSRLLSDRFSAERPKGSFSTLEIQRTEQGDSAMYLCASSLGDRSSYEQYFGPGTRLTVT.

The rearrangement links TRBV30 to TRBJ1-4; tentative D call: TRBD1 (6 bases). The CDR3 runs to 13 residues. V lost 5 bases and J lost 12, with 19 bases in between. CDR1 and CDR2 (germline): GTSNPN, SVGIG (reference sequence). The CDR3: CAWSQGRLGELFF. In nucleotides, the CDR3 is TGTGCCTGGTCACAGGGCCGTTTAGGAGAACTGTTTTTT.

The V gene is TRBV19, the J gene TRBJ2-1; D may correspond to TRBD1 or TRBD2 (5 bases each). The CDR3 loop spans 16 amino acids. The germline gives CDR1 LNHDA, CDR2 SQIVND (reference sequence). V was cut by 3 bases and J by 6 bases, with 18 bases left in between. The CDR3 sequence is CASSMGTLGAGNEQFF. CDR3 DNA sequence: TGTGCCAGTAGTATGGGAACGCTAGGGGCGGGCAATGAGCAGTTCTTC.

This clone appeared a single time. The chain uses TRBV19 and TRBJ2-7; D may be TRBD2 (5 bases). CDR3 length equals 16 residues. Germline CDR1 and CDR2: LNHDA and SQIVND (reference sequence). V lost 0 bases to trimming and J lost 0 bases, with 12 bases between them. CDR3 DNA: TGTGCCAGTAGTATAGATCTACCGGGGAACTCCTACGAGCAGTACTTC. It translates to CASSIDLPGNSYEQYF.

The chain links TRBV14 to TRBJ1-6, with a possible D match to TRBD1 (5 bases). The CDR3 totals 17 residues. V shed 1 base and J shed 0 bases, with 10 bases lying between them. The germline CDR1 and CDR2 sequences are SGHDN and FVKESK. The CDR3 reads CASSQGRQSSYNSPLHF. The CDR3 nucleotides read TGTGCCAGCAGCCAAGGCAGACAGAGCTCCTATAATTCACCCCTCCACTTT. The full variable domain, with the rest looked up from reference TRBV14 and TRBJ1-6, is EAGVTQFPSHSVIEKGQTVTLRCDPISGHDNLYWYRRVMGKEIKFLLHFVKESKQDESGMPNNRFLAERTGGTYSTLKVQPAELEDSGVYFCASSQGRQSSYNSPLHFGNGTRLTVT.

This sequence joins TRBV15 and TRBJ2-5; 9 nucleotides match TRBD1. This CDR3 region has 17 residues. The trim removed 4 bases at V and 5 bases at J, leaving 14 bases unmatched. Germline V CDR1 and CDR2: LNHNV, YYDKDF (reference sequence). The CDR3 coding sequence is TGTGCCACCAGCATTCACCCGGACAGGGGCATGGGGGAGACCCAGTACTTC. Protein: CATSIHPDRGMGETQYF. The full variable domain, with the rest looked up from reference TRBV15 and TRBJ2-5, is DAMVIQNPRYQVTQFGKPVTLSCSQTLNHNVMYWYQQKSSQAPKLLFHYYDKDFNNEADTPDNFQSRRPNTSFCFLDIRSPGLGDTAMYLCATSIHPDRGMGETQYFGPGTRLLVL.

This clone was counted between two and nine times. The chain combines TRBV10-3 with TRBJ1-5; D is undetermined. CDR3 length equals 13 residues. Germline CDR1 and CDR2: ENHRY and SYGVKD. V lost 4 bases, J lost 5 bases, and 9 bases lay in between. The CDR3 region is CAISAGFDQPQHF. The DNA of the CDR3 is TGTGCCATCAGTGCGGGGTTCGATCAGCCCCAGCATTTT.

The chain combines TRBV5-1 with TRBJ2-4, with a possible D match to TRBD1 (6 bases). The CDR3 has 16 amino acids. CDR1 is SGHRS and CDR2 is YFSETQ in the germline V gene. V lost 4 bases and J lost 6, with 20 bases in between. CDR3 protein: CASSLTGAGSSNIQYF. DNA for the CDR3: TGCGCCAGCAGCCTGACAGGTGCCGGCTCTTCAAACATTCAGTACTTC.

The rearrangement joins TRBV18 to TRBJ1-6, with D tentatively TRBD1 (5 bases). Germline assignment: CDR1 KGHSH and CDR2 LQKENI. The CDR3 consists of 16 residues. V lost 4 bases and J 6 bases, leaving 16 bases between the germline ends. The CDR3 region is CASSQGAGPSNSPLHF. DNA for the CDR3: TGTGCCAGCTCACAAGGTGCAGGGCCCTCTAATTCACCCCTCCACTTT.

This rearrangement joins TRBV9 to TRBJ1-4, with D perhaps matching TRBD1 (6 bases). The germline gives CDR1 SGDLS, CDR2 YYNGEE. This CDR3 is built from 16 residues. Trimming cost V 1 base and J 3 bases, with 13 bases left between them. This chain's CDR3 is CASSVTPGAPNEKLFF. The CDR3 DNA reads TGTGCCAGCAGCGTAACCCCAGGGGCACCTAATGAAAAACTGTTTTTT.

Details on this clone: One junction end disagrees with the germline gene, perhaps due to a read error. This sequence joins TRBV5-6 and TRBJ2-3; TRBD2 is a possible D gene (5 bases). Germline lookup yields CDR1 SGHDT and CDR2 YYEEEE. CDR3 length equals 13 residues. CDR3 sequence (DNA): TGTGCCGGCAGCTTGAGGGGCACAGATACGCAGTATTTT. Its protein is CAGSLRGTDTQYF.

This rearrangement joins TRBV6-6 to TRBJ2-7; the D gene is possibly TRBD1 (6 bases). Trimming cost V 2 bases and J 1 base, with 12 bases left between them. There are 15 residues in the CDR3. Germline V gives CDR1 MNHNY, CDR2 SVGAGI (reference sequence). Here the CDR3 reads CASSYREGGSYEQYF. For the CDR3, the DNA is TGTGCCAGCAGTTACCGGGAAGGGGGTTCCTACGAGCAGTACTTC.

This chain links TRBV5-8 with TRBJ2-2; a possible D gene is TRBD1 (6 bases). CDR3 length equals 15 residues. The V gene lost 7 bases and the J gene lost 0 bases, with 13 bases spanning the gap. Germline V gene sequence: CDR1 SGHTS, CDR2 YDEGEE. As DNA, the CDR3 is TGTGCCAGCGCCTCGGGACACACGAACACCGGGGAGCTGTTTTTT. Its protein is CASASGHTNTGELFF.

The chain recombines TRBV11-2 with TRBJ2-7; TRBD1 or TRBD2 may be the D gene (6 bases each). Deletions cut 5 bases from V and 1 base from J, with 15 bases between. The CDR3 runs 15 residues. The germline CDR1 and CDR2 sequences are SGHAT and FQNNGV. The CDR3 loop is CASSPRGDISYEQYF. The CDR3, as DNA: TGTGCCAGCAGCCCCCGCGGGGACATTTCCTACGAGCAGTACTTC.

The chain employs TRBV5-4 and TRBJ1-2, with 7 bases fitting TRBD1. Germline CDR1 SGHNT, CDR2 YYREEE (reference sequence). V lost 3 bases, J lost 11 bases, and 7 bases stayed unmatched. The CDR3 consists of 12 residues. CDR3 nucleotides: TGTGCCAGCAGCTCATGGGGACAGAGATACACCTTC. This sequence encodes CASSSWGQRYTF.

CDR3 region: CASSVDRGNTEAFF. The DNA for the CDR3 is TGTGCCAGCAGTGTCGACAGGGGGAACACTGAAGCTTTCTTT. This sequence joins TRBV6-1 and TRBJ1-1; TRBD1 matches 8 bases. After removal of 4 bases from V and 1 base from J, the junction contained 2 bases not matched to a gene. The CDR3 length is 14 residues. CDR1 is MNHNS, CDR2 SASEGT, per germline.

CDR3 nucleotide sequence: TGTGCCAGCAGCTCCAAGACAGGGGTTACTGAAGCTTTCTTT. It codes for CASSSKTGVTEAFF. This rearrangement joins TRBV5-5 to TRBJ1-1; 8 bases are shared with TRBD1. There are 14 residues in the CDR3. The germline CDR1 and CDR2 sequences are SGHKS and YYEKEE (reference sequence). J was trimmed by 5 bases and V by 3 bases; bases with no gene match: 6.

The chain has TRBV29-1 and TRBJ1-1; D gene uncertain. Germline CDR1 reads SQVTM; CDR2 reads ANQGSEA. The length of the CDR3 is 13 residues. Deletions cut 5 bases from V and 0 bases from J, with 10 bases between. CDR3 sequence (DNA): TGCAGCGTTAGAGGCAGTATGAACACTGAAGCTTTCTTT. Protein product: CSVRGSMNTEAFF.

The V gene is TRBV11-2, the J gene TRBJ2-7; D gene ambiguous. This CDR3 spans 12 amino acids. The germline V gene encodes CDR1 SGHAT and CDR2 FQNNGV. Trimming pared 1 base from V and 4 bases from J, leaving 5 bases between. Written as DNA, the CDR3 is TGTGCCAGCAGCTTAGGGCGGTACGAGCAGTACTTC. Translating it yields CASSLGRYEQYF.

V gene TRBV9 combines with J gene TRBJ2-2, with D possibly matching TRBD1 (7 bases). V lost 4 bases and J lost 3, with 25 bases in between. Germline CDR1 reads SGDLS; CDR2 reads YYNGEE. The CDR3 is made up of 19 amino acids. The CDR3 nucleotides are TGTGCCAGCAGCCTTTCCATCGGTTCAGGGGGGAGTTACACCGGGGAGCTGTTTTTT. As protein: CASSLSIGSGGSYTGELFF.

This clone was picked up one time. The rearrangement links TRBV29-1 to TRBJ2-2, with D possibly being TRBD1 (5 bases). The germline V gene has CDR1 SQVTM and CDR2 ANQGSEA. Deletions cut 7 bases from V and 1 base from J, with 13 bases between. This CDR3 contains 14 residues. CDR3 residues: CSALMDKNTGELFF. The CDR3 bases are TGCAGCGCACTGATGGACAAGAACACCGGGGAGCTGTTTTTT.

The CDR3, as DNA: TGTGCCAGCAGTGAAGCTGGACAGGGAGTTGAAAAACTGTTTTTT. Protein sequence: CASSEAGQGVEKLFF. This chain connects TRBV6-1 to TRBJ1-4, with 8 bases identical to TRBD1. Germline V gene sequence: CDR1 MNHNS, CDR2 SASEGT. The trim removed 0 bases at V and 7 bases at J, leaving 4 bases unmatched. The CDR3 totals 15 residues.

The genes are TRBV6-1 and TRBJ2-3, with TRBD1 identical over 7 bases. CDR1 and CDR2 from the germline V gene are MNHNS and SASEGT. This CDR3 has 18 amino acids. V shed 2 bases and J 2 bases; nucleotides not matched to a gene: 13. CDR3 DNA sequence: TGTGCCAGCAGTGAAATGGGACAGCTAGTATACAACACAGATACGCAGTATTTT. The encoded protein is CASSEMGQLVYNTDTQYF.